This TCR beta chain was profiled in a study of cytomegalovirus exposure and HLA in healthy donors. Across the whole study: The platform used for the roughly 130 validation repertoires matched that of the 600 to 800 first-cohort repertoires, a later analysis reported.

Trimming took 6 bases from V and 3 from J, leaving 12 bases between them. The CDR3 has 14 residues. Per germline, CDR1 MNHNY and CDR2 SVGAGI (reference sequence). Libraries were prepared by immunoSEQ multiplex PCR; TCRdb keeps only in-frame clonotypes and omits some of them. The sample lists 100,000 to 150,000 clones, 90% to 97% seen once, with about 1.7% in the top ten. Sequenced material: PBMCs. The chain couples TRBV6-6 to TRBJ2-1, with D perhaps TRBD2 (6 bases). The TCR was taken from a man between 18 and 35 years old in good health and CMV-seronegative. The CDR3 DNA reads as TGTGCCAGCAGGAGACTAGACAGCTACAATGAGCAGTTCTTC. Protein product: CASRRLDSYNEQFF.